This T cell receptor beta chain came from a study of blood T cell repertoires in COVID-19 (TCRdb year 2020). Notes on the research overall: Collaborator samples came from the United States, Italy and Spain and covered acute and convalescent phases of COVID-19. The dataset comprised deeply sampled blood TCRbeta repertoires from subjects exposed to, actively infected with, or recovered from COVID-19. Where available, HLA class I and class II types were taken from metadata supplied by the sample provider and were not determined by assay-based typing. The repertoires were made available in a free public database intended to serve as a resource for research on the immune response to SARS-CoV-2. The material from the prospective study consisted of cDNA or gDNA derived from T cells, B-cell-depleted T cells, or PBMCs. The samples were drawn from two sources: the first 160 participants of the ongoing ImmuneRACE study, and fewer than 1,500 subjects contributed by 6 global collaborators. Sample metadata almost always included a de-identified subject ID, COVID-19 status, age in years and sex.

Reading the germline V gene gives CDR1 KGHSH and CDR2 LQKENI. V is clipped by 3 bases and J by 10 bases, and the sequence between their germline boundaries is 9 bases long. The CDR3 holds 11 amino acids from the cysteine to the phenylalanine. Only the CDR3 DNA is retained, 33 bases long and in frame from the first base. TCRbeta CDR3 regions were amplified from genomic DNA by means of the immunoSEQ Assay, a bias-controlled multiplex PCR. Under the source paper's analysis protocol: Within the assay, amplification of reference gene primers was used to estimate how many nucleated cells each sample contained. To quantify the absolute abundance of each unique TCRbeta CDR3 rearrangement, sequence reads were collapsed and filtered. For each sample, productive Simpson clonality was calculated as the square root of Simpson's diversity index across productive rearrangements. This is the immuneACCESS table as TCRdb keeps it, with only in-frame sequences that have V and J called. A part of the clones is gone; compared with another copy, unresolved V genes explain less than half, and the rest is unexplained. That table gives V, J and clone size, and the DNA gave D and trimming. The table for this sample lists more than 90,000 clones; around 80% of them were counted only once. The ten largest account for approximately 25% of the sample.

The collaborating institutions used their own protocols to collect whole blood in K2EDTA tubes. For TCRbeta analysis, collaborators shipped samples in one of three forms: frozen whole blood, isolated PBMCs, or DNA extracted from either of those sample types. A word on this clone: The antigen this receptor binds is unknown. No base qualities exist here, and no much larger clone lies one base off it.

The research as a whole found: How much clinical and demographic metadata was included differed by source and by participant, and the metadata was provided uncurated.

The sample taken for sequencing was peripheral blood. The chain employs TRBV18 and TRBJ2-5, with the identity of the D gene unclear. The TCR originated in a human donor in a cohort sampled during active COVID-19. DNA sequence: TGTGCCAGCTCACCGAACTATGACCAGTACTTC. This sequence encodes CASSPNYDQYF.